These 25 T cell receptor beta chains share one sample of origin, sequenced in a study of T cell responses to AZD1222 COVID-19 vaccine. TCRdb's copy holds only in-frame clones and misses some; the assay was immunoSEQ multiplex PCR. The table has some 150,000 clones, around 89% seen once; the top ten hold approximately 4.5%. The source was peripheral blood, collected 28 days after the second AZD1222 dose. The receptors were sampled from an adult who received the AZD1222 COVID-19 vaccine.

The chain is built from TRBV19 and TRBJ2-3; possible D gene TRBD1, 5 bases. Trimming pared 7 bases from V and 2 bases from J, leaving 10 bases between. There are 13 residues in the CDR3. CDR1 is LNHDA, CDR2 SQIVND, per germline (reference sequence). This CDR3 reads CASTKGDTDTQYF. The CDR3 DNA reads TGTGCCAGTACCAAAGGGGACACAGATACGCAGTATTTT.

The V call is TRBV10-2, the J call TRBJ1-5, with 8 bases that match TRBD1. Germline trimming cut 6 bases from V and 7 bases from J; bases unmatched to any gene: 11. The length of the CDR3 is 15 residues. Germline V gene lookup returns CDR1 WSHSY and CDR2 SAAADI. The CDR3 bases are TGCGCCAGCAGAAAGGACAGGGAGGTTAACCAGCCCCAGCATTTT. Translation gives CASRKDREVNQPQHF.

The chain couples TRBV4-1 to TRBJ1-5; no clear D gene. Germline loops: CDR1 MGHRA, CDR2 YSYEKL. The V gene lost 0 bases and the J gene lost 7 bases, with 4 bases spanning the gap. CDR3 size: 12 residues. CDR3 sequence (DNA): TGCGCCAGCAGCCAAGACGGACAGCCCCAGCATTTT. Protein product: CASSQDGQPQHF.

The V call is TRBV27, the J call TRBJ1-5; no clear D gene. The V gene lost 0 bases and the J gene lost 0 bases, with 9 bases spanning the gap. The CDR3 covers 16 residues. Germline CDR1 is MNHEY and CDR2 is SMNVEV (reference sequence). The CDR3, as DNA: TGTGCCAGCAGTTTATCGACCCCATATAGCAATCAGCCCCAGCATTTT. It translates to CASSLSTPYSNQPQHF.

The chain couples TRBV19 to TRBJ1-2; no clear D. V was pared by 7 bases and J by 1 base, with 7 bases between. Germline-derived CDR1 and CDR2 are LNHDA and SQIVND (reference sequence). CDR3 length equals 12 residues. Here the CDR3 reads CASNGRNYGYTF. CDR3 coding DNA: TGTGCCAGTAACGGACGTAACTATGGCTACACCTTC. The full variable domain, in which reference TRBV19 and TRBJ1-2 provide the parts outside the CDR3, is DGGITQSPKYLFRKEGQNVTLSCEQNLNHDAMYWYRQDPGQGLRLIYYSQIVNDFQKGDIAEGYSVSREKKESFPLTVTSAQKNPTAFYLCASNGRNYGYTFGSGTRLTVV.

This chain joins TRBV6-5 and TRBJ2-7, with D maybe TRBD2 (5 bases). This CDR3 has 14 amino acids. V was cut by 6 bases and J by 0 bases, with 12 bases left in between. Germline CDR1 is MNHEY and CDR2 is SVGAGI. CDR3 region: CASRPLGSSYEQYF. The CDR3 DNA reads TGTGCCAGCAGGCCATTAGGGAGCTCCTACGAGCAGTACTTC.

The CDR3 coding sequence is TGTGCCAGCCTCAAATCCGGGGACAGTTTTTTTCCCACTGAAGCTTTCTTT. This encodes CASLKSGDSFFPTEAFF. The chain combines TRBV27 with TRBJ1-1, with 7 bases lining up with TRBD1. The CDR3 spans 17 residues. Losses at the gene ends were 8 bases for V and 4 bases for J; bases not matched to a gene: 19. The V gene's germline CDR1 is MNHEY and CDR2 SMNVEV (reference sequence).

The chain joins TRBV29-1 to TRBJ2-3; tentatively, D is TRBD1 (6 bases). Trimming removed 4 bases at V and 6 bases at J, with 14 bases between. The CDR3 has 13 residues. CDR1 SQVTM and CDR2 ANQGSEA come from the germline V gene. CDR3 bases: TGCAGCGTTGGGACAGTTTTCTTGGATACGCAGTATTTT. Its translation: CSVGTVFLDTQYF.

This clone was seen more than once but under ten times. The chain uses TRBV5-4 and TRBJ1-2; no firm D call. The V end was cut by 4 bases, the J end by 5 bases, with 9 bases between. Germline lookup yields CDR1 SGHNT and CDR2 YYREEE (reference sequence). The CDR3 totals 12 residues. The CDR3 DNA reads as TGTGCCAGCAGCAGTCCTCCGTATGGCTACACCTTC. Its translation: CASSSPPYGYTF.

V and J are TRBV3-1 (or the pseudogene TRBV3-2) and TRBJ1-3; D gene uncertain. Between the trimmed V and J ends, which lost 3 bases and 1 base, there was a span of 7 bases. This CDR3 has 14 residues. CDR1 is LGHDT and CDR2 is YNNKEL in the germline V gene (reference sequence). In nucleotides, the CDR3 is TGTGCCAGCAGCCACGGCGCTTCTGGAAACACCATATATTTT. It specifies CASSHGASGNTIYF.

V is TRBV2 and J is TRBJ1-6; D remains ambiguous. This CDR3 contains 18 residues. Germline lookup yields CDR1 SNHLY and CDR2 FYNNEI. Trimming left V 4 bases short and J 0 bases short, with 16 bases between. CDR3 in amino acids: CASSVRTLLSSYNSPLHF. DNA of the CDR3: TGTGCCAGCAGTGTACGGACCCTCCTCAGCTCCTATAATTCACCCCTCCACTTT.

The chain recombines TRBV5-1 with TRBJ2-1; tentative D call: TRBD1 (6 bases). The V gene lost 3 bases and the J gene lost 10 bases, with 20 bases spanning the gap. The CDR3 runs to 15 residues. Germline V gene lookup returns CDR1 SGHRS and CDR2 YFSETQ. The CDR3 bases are TGCGCCAGCAGCTCGTCCCCCGCTCAGGGGCGAGAGCAGTTCTTC. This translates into CASSSSPAQGREQFF.

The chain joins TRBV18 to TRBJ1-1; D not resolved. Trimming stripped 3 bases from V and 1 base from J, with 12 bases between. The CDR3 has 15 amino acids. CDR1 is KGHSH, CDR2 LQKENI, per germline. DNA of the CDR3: TGTGCCAGCTCACCGGTATCTGGGCCGAACACTGAAGCTTTCTTT. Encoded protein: CASSPVSGPNTEAFF.

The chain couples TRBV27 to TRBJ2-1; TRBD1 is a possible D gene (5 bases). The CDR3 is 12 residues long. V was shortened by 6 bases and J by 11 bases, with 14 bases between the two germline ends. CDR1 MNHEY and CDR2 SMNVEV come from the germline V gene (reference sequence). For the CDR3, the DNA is TGTGCCAGCAGACCAAACGACAGAAAGCAGTTCTTC. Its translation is CASRPNDRKQFF.

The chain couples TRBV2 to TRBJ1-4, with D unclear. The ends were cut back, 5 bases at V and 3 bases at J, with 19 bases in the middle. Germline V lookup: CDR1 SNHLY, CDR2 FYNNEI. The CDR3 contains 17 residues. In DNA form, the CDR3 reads TGTGCCAGCAGTCGAGGAGGGCTTTTTGGGGCTAATGAAAAACTGTTTTTT. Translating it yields CASSRGGLFGANEKLFF.

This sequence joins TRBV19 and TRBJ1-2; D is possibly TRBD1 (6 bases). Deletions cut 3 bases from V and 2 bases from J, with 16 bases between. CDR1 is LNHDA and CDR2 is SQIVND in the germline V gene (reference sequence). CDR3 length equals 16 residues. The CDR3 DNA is TGTGCCAGTAGTATGATTTCAGGGGCTTCAAACTATGGCTACACCTTC. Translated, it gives CASSMISGASNYGYTF.

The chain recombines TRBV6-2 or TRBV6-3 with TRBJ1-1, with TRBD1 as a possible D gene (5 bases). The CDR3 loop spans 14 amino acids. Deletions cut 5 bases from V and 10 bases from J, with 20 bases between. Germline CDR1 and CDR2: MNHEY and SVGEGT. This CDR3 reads CASSIGGGRNRAFF. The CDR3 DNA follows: TGTGCCAGCAGTATCGGTGGGGGTCGGAATAGAGCTTTCTTT.

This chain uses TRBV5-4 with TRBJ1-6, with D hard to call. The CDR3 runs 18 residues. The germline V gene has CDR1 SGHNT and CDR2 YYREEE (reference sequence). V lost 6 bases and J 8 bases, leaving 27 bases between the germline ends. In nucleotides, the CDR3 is TGTGCCAGCATCGGTTTACTGGGTCCGTTACCTTCTGATTCACCCCTCCACTTT. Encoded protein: CASIGLLGPLPSDSPLHF.

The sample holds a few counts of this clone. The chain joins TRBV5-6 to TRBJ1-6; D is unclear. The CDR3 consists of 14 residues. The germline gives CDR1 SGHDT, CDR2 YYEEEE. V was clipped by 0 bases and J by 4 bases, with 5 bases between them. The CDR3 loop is CASSLDRYNSPLHF. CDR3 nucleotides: TGTGCCAGCAGCTTGGACAGATATAATTCACCCCTCCACTTT.

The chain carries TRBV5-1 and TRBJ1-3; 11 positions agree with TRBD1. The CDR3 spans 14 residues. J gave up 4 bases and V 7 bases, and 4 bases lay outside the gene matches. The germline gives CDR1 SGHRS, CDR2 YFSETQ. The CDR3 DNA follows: TGCGCCAGCGGACAGGGGGCAGGCGGAAACACCATATATTTT. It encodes CASGQGAGGNTIYF.

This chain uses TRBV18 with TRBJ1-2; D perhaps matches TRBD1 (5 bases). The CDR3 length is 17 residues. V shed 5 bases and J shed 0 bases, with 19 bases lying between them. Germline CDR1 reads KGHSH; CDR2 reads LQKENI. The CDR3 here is CASSSGRVPVANYGYTF. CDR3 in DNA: TGTGCCAGCTCATCGGGACGGGTACCTGTAGCTAACTATGGCTACACCTTC.

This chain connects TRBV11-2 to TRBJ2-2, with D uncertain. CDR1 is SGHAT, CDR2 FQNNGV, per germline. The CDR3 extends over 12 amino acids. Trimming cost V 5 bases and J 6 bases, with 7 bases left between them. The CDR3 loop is CASSRGSGELFF. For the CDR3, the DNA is TGTGCCAGCAGCCGAGGATCCGGGGAGCTGTTTTTT.

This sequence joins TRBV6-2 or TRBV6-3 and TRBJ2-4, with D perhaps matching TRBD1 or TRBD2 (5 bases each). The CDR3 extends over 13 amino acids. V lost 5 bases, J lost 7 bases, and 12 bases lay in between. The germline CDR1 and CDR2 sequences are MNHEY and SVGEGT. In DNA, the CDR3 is TGTGCCAGCAGTGGGCAGGGAGCGAACATTCAGTACTTC. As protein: CASSGQGANIQYF.

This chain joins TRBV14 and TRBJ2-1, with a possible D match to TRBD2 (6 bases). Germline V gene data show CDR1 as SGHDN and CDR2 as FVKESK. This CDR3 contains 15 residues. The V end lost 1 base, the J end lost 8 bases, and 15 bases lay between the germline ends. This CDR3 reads CASSQVGQGGDEQFF. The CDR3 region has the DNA TGTGCCAGCAGCCAAGTGGGGCAGGGCGGGGATGAGCAGTTCTTC.

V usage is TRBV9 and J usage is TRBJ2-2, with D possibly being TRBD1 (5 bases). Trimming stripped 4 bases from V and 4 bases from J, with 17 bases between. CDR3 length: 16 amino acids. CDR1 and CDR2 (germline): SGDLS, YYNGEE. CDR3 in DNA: TGTGCCAGCAGCCCCAGGGCAGGGCTGGGCACCGGGGAGCTGTTTTTT. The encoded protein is CASSPRAGLGTGELFF.